This T cell receptor beta chain was identified in a study of blood T cell repertoires in COVID-19. This clone was seen once. Assay: immunoSEQ multiplex PCR; the TCRdb copy retains only in-frame clones and omits some. Among 350,000 to 550,000 clones listed, roughly 85% were seen once. Sequenced input: PBMCs or T cells enriched from blood (not recorded which). The clonotype comes from a young woman with acute COVID-19.

CDR3 bases: TGTGCCAGCAGCCAGAGGGGGGGGAACACTGAAGCTTTCTTT. This sequence encodes CASSQRGGNTEAFF. V and J are TRBV9 and TRBJ1-1; D is perhaps TRBD1 (6 bases). Trimming pared 4 bases from V and 1 base from J, leaving 11 bases between. This CDR3 has 14 residues. Germline V CDR1 and CDR2: SGDLS, YYNGEE.